Sequencing of this TCR beta chain was carried out in a study of CD8 T cells in Susac syndrome. This clonotype showed up just once. The authors reverse transcribed roughly 0.5 to 1 ug RNA with random hexamers. TCRdb redid the calling of the immunoSEQ multiplex PCR reads with MiXCR, one entry per CDR3 protein. The sample holds roughly 80,000 distinct CDR3 sequences, about 92% seen once. The germline V gene encodes CDR1 SEHNR and CDR2 FQNEAQ (reference sequence). This CDR3 is 15 amino acids long. The junction had 11 bases not matched to a gene; V was cut back by 5 bases and J by 6 bases. The source of this sequence is a human donor with Susac syndrome. The source material was CD4+ T cells from PBMCs. V usage is TRBV7-9 and J usage is TRBJ1-1; 8 bases agree with TRBD1. The DNA of the CDR3 is TGTGCCAGCAGCCTAAGGACAGGGAGGGTCCCTGAAGCTTTCTTT. Its protein is CASSLRTGRVPEAFF.